The text below deals with one T cell receptor (beta chain). The sample comes from a study of blood T cells in healthy people across ages. Primed by a sample-barcoded 5' primer and a J-beta primer mix, a second PCR proceeded for about 6 to 12 cycles. TCRdb processed the 5' RACE reads anew with MiXCR; each CDR3 protein has one entry. The sample has 580,000 or so distinct CDR3 sequences, under 55% seen once. The receptor's source is a man older than 75 in good health. Sequencing was carried out using blood.

The CDR3 spells CASTGGAKNIQYF. As DNA, the CDR3 is TGTGCCAGCACAGGGGGAGCCAAAAACATTCAGTACTTC. This chain links TRBV5-6 with TRBJ2-4; 7 bases map to TRBD1. Unmatched junction bases numbered 0, after V lost 6 bases and J lost 0 bases. Germline values: CDR1 SGHDT, CDR2 YYEEEE. This CDR3 contains 13 residues.